This record looks at one T cell receptor beta chain sequence and its context. Its recognized antigen is unknown. The record has no base qualities; no much larger clone is one base away. Trimming takes 8 bases from V and 10 bases from J, and the germline ends sit 12 bases apart. CDR1 and CDR2 were assigned from the germline V gene as MNHEY and SVGAGI. From the cysteine up to the phenylalanine, the CDR3 has a length of 12 residues. The kept DNA is CDR3 alone, 36 bases in frame from the first base. The time point label, as the study defines it: cycle 2 day 1 (C2D1) of nivolumab. Relapse after autologous stem cell transplantation had occurred in all trial patients, and cohorts A, B and C were distinguished by prior brentuximab vedotin exposure. A total of 50 to 70 patients with relapsed/refractory classical Hodgkin lymphoma made up the trial cohort, and each patient's best overall response was complete response, partial response or progressive disease. In the multi-cohort phase II CheckMate 205 trial, trial patients received single-agent nivolumab. An independent review committee assessed best overall response by applying the 2007 International Working Group response criteria. Trial PBMCs were collected immediately before nivolumab initiation (C1D1) and during therapy at cycle 2 day 1 and cycle 4 day 1. Peripheral blood was collected in 8 mL Vacutainer Cell Preparation Tubes, from which PBMCs were isolated by centrifugation and then cryopreserved.

The Qiagen DNeasy kit was used to extract genomic DNA both from unsorted PBMCs and from the negatively selected CD4+ and CD8+ fractions. Amplification of TCR beta CDR3 regions was done by immunoSEQ multiplex PCR with primers that anneal to V and J segments. A synthetic immune receptor repertoire was used to minimize amplification bias, and any remaining bias was removed computationally after sequencing. As for how the authors treated the data: Custom Python scripts were used to quantify repertoire diversity as the Shannon entropy index. Unsorted, CD4+ and CD8+ repertoires were analyzed separately, except for combined analyses in which CD4+ and CD8+ sequences were merged in silico. Clonal expansion was defined as at least a 2-fold frequency increase after treatment relative to C1D1, with a pseudocount of 0.5 for undetected baseline clones. Singleton clones were defined as clones with 0 or 1 copy at C1D1, and non-singleton clones were defined as clones with 2 or more copies. Clones expanded in unsorted samples were assigned a CD4+, CD8+ or unknown annotation through matching of protein sequences in sorted samples from the same patient. Wilcoxon tests were applied to paired samples to test diversity changes from C1D1 to C4D1. The immuneACCESS repertoire file appears here via TCRdb, limited to in-frame rearrangements. These files lack a portion of the clones; in checked studies, under half of the deficit traces to unresolved V genes, and the cause of the others is not known. That table furnishes V, J and clone size, whereas the DNA furnished D and trimming. Counted in this sample were under 75,000 clones; around 90% of them appeared once. The ten largest clonotypes hold under 6% of the sample.

These data originate in a study of PD-1 blockade in classical Hodgkin lymphoma (dated by TCRdb to 2019 to 2021). A note on the overall study: Nivolumab dosing was 3 mg/kg intravenously every 2 weeks, continuing until either disease progression or unacceptable toxicity. The study used CyTOF and TCR beta sequencing to define a peripheral blood immune signature of response to PD-1 blockade in classical Hodgkin lymphoma. General findings and caveats noted by the study authors: Among trial patients, those achieving complete response had baseline diversity similar to that of newly diagnosed patients, while diversity was significantly lower in partial responders and progressors. The study was limited to a single clinical trial cohort, and causes of repertoire differences, possibly disease activity or prior therapy, remained undefined. Baseline TCR diversity was reported to be lower in newly diagnosed patients than in healthy donors and to be lower still in relapsed/refractory patients. By C4D1, a significant rise was seen in CD4+ TCR diversity but not in CD8+ TCR diversity (p=0.0027 vs p=0.16), and the rise was most apparent among complete responders (p=0.02). Lower diversity was observed in patients in whom nivolumab was started less than 1 year after ASCT, and these patients were excluded from later analyses so that confounding by immune reconstitution would be avoided.

The chain employs TRBV6-5 and TRBJ1-6; a weak D assignment points to TRBD1 (6 bases agree). Here the sequenced sample was peripheral blood mononuclear cells (PBMCs), taken before the second cycle of nivolumab. The TCR sequence derives from a human donor with classical Hodgkin lymphoma. CDR3 loop: CASRTERSPLHF. The bases read TGTGCCAGCCGGACAGAAAGGTCACCCCTCCACTTT.